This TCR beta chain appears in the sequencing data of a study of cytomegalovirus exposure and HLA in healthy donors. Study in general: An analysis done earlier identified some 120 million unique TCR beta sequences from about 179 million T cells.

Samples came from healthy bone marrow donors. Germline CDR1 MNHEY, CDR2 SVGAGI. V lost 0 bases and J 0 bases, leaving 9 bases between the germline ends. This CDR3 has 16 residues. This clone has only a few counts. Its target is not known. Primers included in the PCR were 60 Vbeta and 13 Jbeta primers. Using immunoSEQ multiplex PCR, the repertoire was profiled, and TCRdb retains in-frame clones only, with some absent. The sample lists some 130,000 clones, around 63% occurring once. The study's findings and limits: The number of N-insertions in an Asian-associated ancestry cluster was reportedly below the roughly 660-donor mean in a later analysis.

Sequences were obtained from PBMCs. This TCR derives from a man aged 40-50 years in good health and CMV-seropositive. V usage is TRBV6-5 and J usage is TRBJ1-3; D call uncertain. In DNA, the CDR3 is TGTGCCAGCAGTTACTCTCGCGGATTCTCTGGAAACACCATATATTTT. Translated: CASSYSRGFSGNTIYF.